The present T cell receptor (beta chain) was sequenced within a study of CD8+ T cells in alopecia areata. This clone was seen only a few times. Its target is unknown. Extracted RNA was reverse transcribed, and the resulting cDNA served as sequencing template. Profiled with immunoSEQ multiplex PCR; TCRdb holds only in-frame clones, not every one. This sample has 150,000 to 200,000 clones, with around 55% found just once. Whole-study findings and limits: Mice gave a clearer picture of TCR sharing than patients did, possibly for HLA-related reasons. Researchers report lesional scalp, most notably alopecia totalis/universalis, outstripped normal scalp in clonality.

Germline loops: CDR1 SGHAT, CDR2 FQNNGV. This CDR3 comprises 14 residues. V lost 7 bases and J 2 bases, leaving 11 bases between the germline ends. Separation by sorting yielded CD4+ and CD8+ T cells from PBMCs. The chain has TRBV11-2 and TRBJ2-2; D is unclear. Material: CD4+ T cells sorted from blood. This clonotype originated in a human donor in good health. CDR3 in amino acids: CASTPRFNTGELFF. The CDR3 region has the DNA TGTGCCAGCACCCCCAGGTTTAACACCGGGGAGCTGTTTTTT.